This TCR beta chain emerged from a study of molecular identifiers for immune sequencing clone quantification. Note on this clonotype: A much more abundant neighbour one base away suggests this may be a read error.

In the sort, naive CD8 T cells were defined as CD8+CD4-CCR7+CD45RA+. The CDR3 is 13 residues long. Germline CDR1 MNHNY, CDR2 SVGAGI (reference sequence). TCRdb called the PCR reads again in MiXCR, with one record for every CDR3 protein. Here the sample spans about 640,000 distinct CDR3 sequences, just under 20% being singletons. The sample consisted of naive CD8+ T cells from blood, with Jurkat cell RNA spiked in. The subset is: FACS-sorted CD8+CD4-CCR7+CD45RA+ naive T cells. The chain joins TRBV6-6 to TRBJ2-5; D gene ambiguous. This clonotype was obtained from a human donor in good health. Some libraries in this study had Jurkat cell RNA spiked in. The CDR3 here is CAGSYSHEETQYF. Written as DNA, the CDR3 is TGTGCCGGCAGTTACTCACACGAAGAGACCCAGTACTTC.